The rows below give T cell receptor beta chains drawn from one sample of a study of blood T cell repertoires in COVID-19. Generated by immunoSEQ multiplex PCR, the TCRdb table keeps only in-frame clones and is missing some. The data show 250,000 to 300,000 clones, 80% to 90% seen once. The source material was peripheral blood. The receptors were sampled from a woman between 70 and 85 years old with COVID-19, enrolled during active disease. Each CDR3 is given with its conserved first and last residue. The D gene is left open where the match is weak.

TRBV29-1	-	TRBJ1-1	CSADRGGAYTEAFF	TGCAGCGCCGATAGGGGGGGCGCATACACTGAAGCTTTCTTT
TRBV12-3/TRBV12-4	-	TRBJ1-1	CASSLYRYTEAFF	TGTGCCAGCAGTTTGTACAGGTACACTGAAGCTTTCTTT
TRBV20-1	-	TRBJ2-1	CSARQAGEQFF	TGCAGTGCTAGGCAGGCGGGTGAGCAGTTCTTC
TRBV27	-	TRBJ1-6	CASRVGALFDNSPLHF	TGTGCCAGCCGTGTGGGGGCCCTCTTTGATAATTCACCCCTCCACTTT
TRBV25-1	-	TRBJ2-1	CASSEFRGTEGDEQFF	TGTGCCAGCAGTGAATTTAGGGGGACCGAGGGCGATGAGCAGTTCTTC
TRBV5-1	-	TRBJ2-1	CASSLEGARAREQFF	TGCGCCAGCAGCTTGGAGGGAGCTAGAGCTCGTGAGCAGTTCTTC
TRBV9	-	TRBJ1-1	CASSVSPDGRGFDQGEAFF	TGTGCCAGCAGCGTAAGCCCAGACGGCAGGGGCTTCGACCAGGGTGAAGCTTTCTTT
TRBV5-8	TRBD2	TRBJ2-7	CASSLALAGGSYEQYF	TGTGCCAGCAGCTTGGCGCTAGCGGGAGGATCCTACGAGCAGTACTTC
TRBV3-1/TRBV3-2	-	TRBJ1-2	CASSQGAITAGYTF	TGTGCCAGCAGCCAAGGGGCCATCACCGCTGGCTACACCTTC
TRBV4-3	-	TRBJ1-4	CASSPRTRNEKLFF	TGCGCCAGCAGCCCCCGGACAAGAAATGAAAAACTGTTTTTT
TRBV4-2	-	TRBJ2-1	CASSQGRRQTYNEQFF	TGTGCCAGCAGCCAAGGGAGGAGGCAAACCTACAATGAGCAGTTCTTC
TRBV7-8	TRBD2	TRBJ2-7	CASSDQLAGSYEQYF	TGTGCCAGCAGCGACCAACTAGCGGGGTCCTACGAGCAGTACTTC
TRBV27	TRBD1	TRBJ1-1	CASSLFRLTGGTEAFF	TGTGCCAGCAGTTTATTTCGATTGACAGGGGGCACTGAAGCTTTCTTT
TRBV11-3	-	TRBJ2-4	CASSLGQVQNIQYF	TGTGCCAGCAGCTTAGGACAGGTTCAAAACATTCAGTACTTC
TRBV28	TRBD1	TRBJ1-2	CASRLQGNRGYTF	TGTGCCAGCAGGCTACAGGGGAATAGGGGCTACACCTTC
TRBV5-8	TRBD2	TRBJ2-3	CASSLGREQGDTQYF	TGTGCCAGCAGCTTGGGGCGGGAGCAAGGTGATACGCAGTATTTT
TRBV7-3	TRBD2	TRBJ2-7	CASSSGTSGSIEQYF	TGTGCCAGCAGCTCAGGGACTAGCGGGAGCATCGAGCAGTACTTC
TRBV28	-	TRBJ1-1	CASSSTGRSGAFF	TGTGCCAGCAGTTCGACAGGTCGGTCGGGAGCTTTCTTT
TRBV20-1	-	TRBJ2-3	CSASLGARDTQYF	TGCAGTGCTAGTCTAGGGGCAAGAGATACGCAGTATTTT
TRBV11-3	-	TRBJ1-1	CASSLERDTEAFF	TGTGCCAGCAGCTTAGAGAGGGACACTGAAGCTTTCTTT
TRBV6-4	TRBD1	TRBJ1-2	CASSVGQGAHSYGYTF	TGTGCCAGCAGTGTAGGGCAGGGGGCACACAGCTATGGCTACACCTTC
TRBV3-1/TRBV3-2	-	TRBJ2-7	CASSQVGSWYEQYF	TGTGCCAGCAGCCAAGTCGGGAGTTGGTACGAGCAGTACTTC